This TCR beta chain emerged from a study of blood T cell repertoires in COVID-19. Background on the study: Sites across the United States, Italy and Spain contributed samples from acute and convalescent COVID-19. T cells, B-cell-depleted T cells, or PBMCs provided the cDNA or gDNA that served as material.

This CDR3 region has 14 residues. The ends were cut back, 3 bases at V and 4 bases at J, with 9 bases in the middle. The V gene's germline CDR1 is SGHTA and CDR2 FQGNSA. In the original processing: Estimated nucleated cell counts came from reference gene primer amplification. Sequencing used immunoSEQ multiplex PCR; TCRdb keeps in-frame clones, though not all of them. The V and J calls and the clone size are those of that table, but D and trimming were determined from the DNA. The sample lists about 130,000 clones; around four fifths were seen once. The receptor's source is a human donor in a cohort sampled during active COVID-19. Sequencing was done on a sample of peripheral blood. The rearrangement links TRBV7-2 to TRBJ2-2, with D possibly TRBD2 on 5 matching bases. CDR3 loop: CASSLLATTGELFF. Written as DNA, the CDR3 is TGTGCCAGCAGCTTGCTAGCTACCACCGGGGAGCTGTTTTTT.